These 8 T cell receptor beta chains came from one sample sequenced in a study of regulatory T cells in long-lasting Graves disease. Time point noted: newly diagnosed GD, antithyroid drugs for less than 3 months. Scientists built the TCR library using RNA that was extracted from PBMCs. TCR beta libraries were built with iRepertoire HTBI primers and Arm-PCR of CDR3 regions. TCRdb re-called the multiplex PCR reads with MiXCR, one entry per CDR3 protein. Here the sample spans some 340,000 distinct CDR3 sequences, approximately 12% being singletons. These same data were also listed under a study on T cells in Graves' hyperthyroidism and ophthalmopathy.

The sequencing here drew on peripheral blood mononuclear cells (PBMCs), taken at new diagnosis, from a patient treated with antithyroid drugs. The receptors originated from a woman aged 18-30 years with Graves disease.

This clonotype appeared many times. The rearrangement uses TRBV28 and TRBJ2-4, with TRBD1 as a possible D gene (6 bases). V lost 3 bases and J 9 bases, leaving 12 bases between the germline ends. This CDR3 contains 13 residues. CDR1 is MDHEN and CDR2 is SYDVKM in the germline V gene. The CDR3: CASSFNRAGIQYF. Here the CDR3 DNA reads TGTGCCAGCAGTTTCAACAGGGCGGGCATTCAGTACTTC.

This clonotype occurred many times. The gene calls are TRBV15 and TRBJ2-3; D uncertain. There are 13 residues in the CDR3. Per germline, CDR1 LNHNV and CDR2 YYDKDF (reference sequence). Trimming shortened V by 2 bases and J by 2 bases, and 5 bases separated the two germline ends. The CDR3 DNA reads TGTGCCACCAGCAGAACATTCACAGATACGCAGTATTTT. It translates to CATSRTFTDTQYF.

Ten or more counts support this clonotype. The CDR3 sequence is CASSPTGNMDGYTF. Here the CDR3 DNA reads TGTGCCAGCAGCCCGACAGGGAATATGGATGGCTACACCTTC. V is TRBV12-3 or TRBV12-4 and J is TRBJ1-2, with 7 bases fitting TRBD1. The J segment lost 6 bases and the V segment lost 6 bases, leaving 10 bases of the junction unmatched. CDR3 length: 14 amino acids.

This clonotype was seen only a few times. The chain uses TRBV5-5 and TRBJ2-1, with unresolved D. V lost 4 bases and J lost 10, with 15 bases in between. This CDR3 is 13 amino acids long. Germline CDR1 and CDR2: SGHKS and YYEKEE (reference sequence). This CDR3 reads CASSPPPSIEQFF. The CDR3 DNA is TGTGCCAGCAGCCCCCCCCCTAGTATCGAGCAGTTCTTC.

This clonotype was counted ten times or more. The chain links TRBV2 to TRBJ2-1; tentative D call: TRBD2 (5 bases). Germline CDR1 SNHLY, CDR2 FYNNEI. V lost 2 bases and J lost 9, with 17 bases in between. The CDR3 loop spans 15 amino acids. This CDR3 reads CASSEMRGRQAEQFF. CDR3 coding DNA: TGTGCCAGCAGTGAAATGAGAGGGCGGCAGGCTGAGCAGTTCTTC.

This chain uses TRBV15 with TRBJ2-7, with 8 bases aligning to TRBD1. V was pared by 5 bases and J by 2 bases, with 5 bases of the junction left unmatched. The CDR3 is 14 amino acids. CDR1 and CDR2 (germline): LNHNV, YYDKDF (reference sequence). The CDR3 DNA is TGTGCCACCAGCGTCAGGGGGCTAGCCTACGAGCAGTACTTC. The encoded protein is CATSVRGLAYEQYF.

This clonotype was counted many times. The chain recombines TRBV14 with TRBJ2-3; no clear D gene. This CDR3 is built from 15 residues. The germline V gene encodes CDR1 SGHDN and CDR2 FVKESK. V shed 6 bases and J shed 8 bases, with 21 bases lying between them. CDR3 in amino acids: CASSRFKWVFGTQYF. The CDR3 region has the DNA TGTGCCAGCAGTCGATTCAAGTGGGTGTTTGGTACGCAGTATTTT.

This clonotype was counted only a few times. This may come from a read error, since a much larger clone is one base off. The chain has TRBV10-3 and TRBJ1-1, with a tentative D call TRBD1 (5 bases). The CDR3 length is 14 residues. Germline V gives CDR1 ENHRY, CDR2 SYGVKD. V lost 8 bases and J 1 base, leaving 14 bases between the germline ends. The CDR3 loop reads CAIGGRQPNTEAFF. Here the CDR3 DNA reads TGTGCCATCGGTGGAAGACAGCCGAACACTGAAGCTTTCTTT.